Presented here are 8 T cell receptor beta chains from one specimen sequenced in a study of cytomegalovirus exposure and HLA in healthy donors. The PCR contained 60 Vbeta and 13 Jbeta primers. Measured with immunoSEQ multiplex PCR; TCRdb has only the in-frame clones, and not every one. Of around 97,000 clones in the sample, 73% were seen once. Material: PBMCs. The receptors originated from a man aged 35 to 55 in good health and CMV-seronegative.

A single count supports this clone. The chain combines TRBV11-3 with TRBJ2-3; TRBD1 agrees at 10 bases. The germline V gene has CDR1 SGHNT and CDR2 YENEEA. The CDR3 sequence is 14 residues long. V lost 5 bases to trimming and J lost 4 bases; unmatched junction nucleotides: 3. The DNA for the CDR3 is TGTGCCAGCAGCCCAGGGACAGGGGCAGATACGCAGTATTTT. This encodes CASSPGTGADTQYF.

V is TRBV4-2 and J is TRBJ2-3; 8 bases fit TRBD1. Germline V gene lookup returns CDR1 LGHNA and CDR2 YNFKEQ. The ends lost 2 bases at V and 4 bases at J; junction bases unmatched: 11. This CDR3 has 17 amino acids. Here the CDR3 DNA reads TGTGCCAGCAGCCAAAAGGGGACAGGTTGGGTTTCAGATACGCAGTATTTT. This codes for CASSQKGTGWVSDTQYF.

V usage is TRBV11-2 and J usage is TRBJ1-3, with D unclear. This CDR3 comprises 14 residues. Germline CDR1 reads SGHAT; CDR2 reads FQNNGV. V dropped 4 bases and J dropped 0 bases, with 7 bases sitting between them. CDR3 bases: TGTGCCAGCAGCTACTCGGGCTCTGGAAACACCATATATTTT. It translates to CASSYSGSGNTIYF.

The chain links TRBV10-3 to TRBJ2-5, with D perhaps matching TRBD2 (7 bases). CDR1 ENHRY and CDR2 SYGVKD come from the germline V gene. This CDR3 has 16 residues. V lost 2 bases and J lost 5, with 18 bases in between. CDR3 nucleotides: TGTGCCATCAGTGAGCTGCTGGGGGGGGCTGGGGAGACCCAGTACTTC. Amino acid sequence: CAISELLGGAGETQYF.

This CDR3 is CASSPGSAYEQYF. CDR3 DNA sequence: TGTGCCAGCAGCCCCGGGAGTGCCTACGAGCAGTACTTC. V gene TRBV5-6 combines with J gene TRBJ2-7, with a tentative D call TRBD2 (6 bases). This CDR3 contains 13 residues. V lost 4 bases and J 2 bases, leaving 10 bases between the germline ends. CDR1 is SGHDT and CDR2 is YYEEEE in the germline V gene.

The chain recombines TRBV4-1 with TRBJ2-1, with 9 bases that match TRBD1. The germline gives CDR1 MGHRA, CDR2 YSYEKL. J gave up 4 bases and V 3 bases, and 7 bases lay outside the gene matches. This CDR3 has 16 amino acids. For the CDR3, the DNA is TGCGCCAGCAGCCATAGACAGGGGGAGCCATACAATGAGCAGTTCTTC. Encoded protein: CASSHRQGEPYNEQFF.

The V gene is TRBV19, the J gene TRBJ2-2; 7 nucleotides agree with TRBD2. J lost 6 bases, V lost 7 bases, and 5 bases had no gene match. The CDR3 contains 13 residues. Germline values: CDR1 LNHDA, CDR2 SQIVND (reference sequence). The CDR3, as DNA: TGTGCCAGTACCTCTCTAGCGGCCGGGGAGCTGTTTTTT. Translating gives CASTSLAAGELFF.

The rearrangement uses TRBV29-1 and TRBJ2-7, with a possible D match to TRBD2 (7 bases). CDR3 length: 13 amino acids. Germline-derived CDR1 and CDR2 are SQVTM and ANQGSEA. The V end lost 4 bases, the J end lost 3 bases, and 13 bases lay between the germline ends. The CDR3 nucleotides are TGCAGCGTTGTAGGGGGGGCGAACTACGAGCAGTACTTC. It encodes CSVVGGANYEQYF.